This T cell receptor (beta chain) was sequenced during a study of shared clonotypes between healthy human individuals. In regard to this clone: The antigen is undetermined.

Trimming stripped 5 bases from V and 3 bases from J, with 9 bases between. The CDR3 extends over 14 amino acids. CDR1 and CDR2 (germline): SGHRS, YFSETQ. Findings and caveats of the study: Rarefaction demonstrated incomplete sorted-subset sequencing despite large depth. The small donor group covered limited genetic and exposure diversity.

Running of the assay took place at deep level. Clones were read by immunoSEQ multiplex PCR, and TCRdb kept only the in-frame ones, dropping some. Among some 1.4 million clones listed, roughly 95% were seen once. The sequence derives from a man between 25 and 39 years old in good health. Sample: naive CD4+ T cells sorted from blood. Subset described: CD45RA+ positively selected. The rearrangement joins TRBV5-1 to TRBJ1-6, with D possibly TRBD1 on 6 matching bases. CDR3: CASSPGDYNSPLHF. In DNA form, the CDR3 reads TGCGCCAGCAGTCCAGGGGACTATAATTCACCCCTCCACTTT.